The next 4 T cell receptor beta chains were all read from a single sample in a study of regulatory T cells in long-lasting Graves disease (TCRdb year 2021). Libraries were made using multiplex PCR. The run used an Illumina HiSeq 4000. TCR beta libraries were built with iRepertoire HTBI primers and Arm-PCR amplification of CDR3 regions. TCRdb passed the public sequencing reads through fastp at Q25 and MiXCR, retaining productive beta sequences. Records with the same CDR3 protein are collapsed into one entry carrying the most frequent genes and DNA. The sample records 550,000 or so distinct CDR3 sequences, approximately 12% of which are singletons. The leading ten clones occupy over 7% of the sample. According to the study, the label for this sample's time point signals: newly diagnosed GD, antithyroid drugs for less than 3 months. For both TCR sequencing and RNA sequencing, RNA was extracted from PBMCs in TRIzol.

These same data were also listed under a study on T cells in Graves' hyperthyroidism and ophthalmopathy.

Sequences were derived from peripheral blood mononuclear cells (PBMCs), sampled at new diagnosis, from a patient treated with antithyroid drugs. The receptors shown here come from a woman younger than 45 with Graves disease. Donor details come from another sample of the same person, matched by shared clones.

The chain has TRBV7-6 and TRBJ2-7, with 9 bases matching TRBD2. The CDR3 is 17 amino acids. Trimming at V came to 1 base and at J to 2 bases, leaving 9 bases not matched to a gene. Germline V gene data show CDR1 as SGHVS and CDR2 as FNYEAQ. The DNA of the CDR3 is TGTGCCAGCAGCTTAGTCGGCTTGCGGGAGGGGACCTACGAGCAGTACTTC. Translation gives CASSLVGLREGTYEQYF.

This clonotype appeared many times. The chain has TRBV20-1 and TRBJ2-7; 10 bases map to TRBD2. With 4 bases clipped from V and 2 bases from J, the junction kept 8 bases outside the gene matches. The CDR3 contains 15 residues. Per the germline V gene, CDR1 is DFQATT and CDR2 is SNEGSKA (reference sequence). The CDR3 DNA reads as TGCAGTGCTACGGGACTAGCGAGAAACCCCTACGAGCAGTACTTC. Translating gives CSATGLARNPYEQYF.

The sample holds many counts of this clonotype. V and J are TRBV11-3 and TRBJ2-7; D is perhaps TRBD2 (6 bases). CDR1 is SGHNT, CDR2 YENEEA, per germline. V was trimmed by 5 bases and J by 5 bases, leaving 16 bases between them. CDR3 length: 14 residues. The CDR3 nucleotides are TGTGCCAGCAGCCCACTTGGGGGGTTCGACGAGCAGTACTTC. This sequence encodes CASSPLGGFDEQYF.

This clonotype was counted at least ten times. J is TRBJ2-2 and V is TRBV12-5; no reliable D call. This CDR3 has 18 residues. With 4 bases removed from V and 1 base from J, the gap between germline ends came to 19 bases. Germline V gene sequence: CDR1 LGHNT, CDR2 FRNRAP. The CDR3 sequence: CASGSRNKADLNTGELFF. In DNA, the CDR3 is TGTGCTAGTGGTTCTAGAAATAAGGCAGACCTGAACACCGGGGAGCTGTTTTTT. The full variable domain, its missing parts supplied by reference TRBV12-5 and TRBJ2-2, is DARVTQTPRHKVTEMGQEVTMRCQPILGHNTVFWYRQTMMQGLELLAYFRNRAPLDDSGMPKDRFSAEMPDATLATLKIQPSEPRDSAVYFCASGSRNKADLNTGELFFGEGSRLTVL.